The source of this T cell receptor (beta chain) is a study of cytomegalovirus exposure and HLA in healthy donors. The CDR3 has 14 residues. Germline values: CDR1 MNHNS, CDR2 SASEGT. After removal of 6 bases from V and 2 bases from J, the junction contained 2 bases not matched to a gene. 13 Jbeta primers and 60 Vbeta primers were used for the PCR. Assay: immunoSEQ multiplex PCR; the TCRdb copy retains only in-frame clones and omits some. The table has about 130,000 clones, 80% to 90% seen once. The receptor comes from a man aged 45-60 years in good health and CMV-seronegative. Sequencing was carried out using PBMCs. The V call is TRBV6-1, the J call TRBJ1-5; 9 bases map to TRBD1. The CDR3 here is CASRDRGRNQPQHF. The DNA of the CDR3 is TGTGCCAGCAGGGACAGGGGTCGCAATCAGCCCCAGCATTTT.